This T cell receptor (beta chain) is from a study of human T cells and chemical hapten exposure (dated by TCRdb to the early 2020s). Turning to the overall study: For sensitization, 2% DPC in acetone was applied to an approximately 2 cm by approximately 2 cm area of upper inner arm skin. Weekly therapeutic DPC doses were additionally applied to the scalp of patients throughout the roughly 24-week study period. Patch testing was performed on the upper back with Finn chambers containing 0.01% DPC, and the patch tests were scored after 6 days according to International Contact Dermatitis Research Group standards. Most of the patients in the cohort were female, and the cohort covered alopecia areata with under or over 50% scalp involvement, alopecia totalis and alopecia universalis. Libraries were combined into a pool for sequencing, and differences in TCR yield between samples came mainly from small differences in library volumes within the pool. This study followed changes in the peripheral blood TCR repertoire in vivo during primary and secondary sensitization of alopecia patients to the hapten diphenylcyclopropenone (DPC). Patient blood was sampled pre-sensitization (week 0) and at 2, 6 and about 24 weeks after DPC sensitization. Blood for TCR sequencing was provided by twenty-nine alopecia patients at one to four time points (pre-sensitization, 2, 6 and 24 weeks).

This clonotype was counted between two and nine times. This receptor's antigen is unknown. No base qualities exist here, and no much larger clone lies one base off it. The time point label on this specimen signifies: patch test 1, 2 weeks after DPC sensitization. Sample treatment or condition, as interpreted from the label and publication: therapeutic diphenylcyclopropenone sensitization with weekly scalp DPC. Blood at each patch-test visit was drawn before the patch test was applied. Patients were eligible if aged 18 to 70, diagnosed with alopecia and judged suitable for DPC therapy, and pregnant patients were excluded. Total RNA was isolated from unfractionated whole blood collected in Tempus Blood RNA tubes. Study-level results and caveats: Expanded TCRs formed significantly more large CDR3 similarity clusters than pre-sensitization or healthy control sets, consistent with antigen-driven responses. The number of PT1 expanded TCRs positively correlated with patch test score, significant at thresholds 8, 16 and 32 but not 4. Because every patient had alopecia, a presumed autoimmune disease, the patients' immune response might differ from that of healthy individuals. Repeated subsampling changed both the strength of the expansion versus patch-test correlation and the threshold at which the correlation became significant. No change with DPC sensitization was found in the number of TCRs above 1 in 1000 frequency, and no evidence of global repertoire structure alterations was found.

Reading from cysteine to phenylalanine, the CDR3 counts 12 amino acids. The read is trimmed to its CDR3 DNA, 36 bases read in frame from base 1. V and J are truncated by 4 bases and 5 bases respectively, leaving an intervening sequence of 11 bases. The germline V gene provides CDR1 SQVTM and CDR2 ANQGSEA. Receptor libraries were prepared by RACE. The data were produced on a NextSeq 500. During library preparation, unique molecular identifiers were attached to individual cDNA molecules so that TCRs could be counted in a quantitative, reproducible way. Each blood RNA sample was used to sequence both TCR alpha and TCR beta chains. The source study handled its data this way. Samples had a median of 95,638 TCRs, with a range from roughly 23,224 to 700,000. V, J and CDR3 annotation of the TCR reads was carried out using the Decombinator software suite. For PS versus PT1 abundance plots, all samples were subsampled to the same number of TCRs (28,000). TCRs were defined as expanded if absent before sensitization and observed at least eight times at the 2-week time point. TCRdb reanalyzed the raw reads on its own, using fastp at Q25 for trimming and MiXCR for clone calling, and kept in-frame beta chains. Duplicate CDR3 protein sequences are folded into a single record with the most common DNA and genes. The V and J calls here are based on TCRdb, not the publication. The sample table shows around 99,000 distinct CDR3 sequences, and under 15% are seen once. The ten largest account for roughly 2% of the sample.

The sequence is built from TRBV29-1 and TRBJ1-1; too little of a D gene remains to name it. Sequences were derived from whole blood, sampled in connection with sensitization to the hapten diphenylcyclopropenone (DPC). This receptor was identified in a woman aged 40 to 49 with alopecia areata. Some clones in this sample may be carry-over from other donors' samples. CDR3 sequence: CSVGAVGTEAFF. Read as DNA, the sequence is TGCAGCGTTGGGGCCGTCGGAACTGAAGCTTTCTTT. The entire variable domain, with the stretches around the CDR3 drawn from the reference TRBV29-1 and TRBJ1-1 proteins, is SAVISQKPSRDICQRGTSLTIQCQVDSQVTMMFWYRQQPGQSLTLIATANQGSEATYESGFVIDKFPISRPNLTFSTLTVSNMSPEDSSIYLCSVGAVGTEAFFGQGTRLTVV.